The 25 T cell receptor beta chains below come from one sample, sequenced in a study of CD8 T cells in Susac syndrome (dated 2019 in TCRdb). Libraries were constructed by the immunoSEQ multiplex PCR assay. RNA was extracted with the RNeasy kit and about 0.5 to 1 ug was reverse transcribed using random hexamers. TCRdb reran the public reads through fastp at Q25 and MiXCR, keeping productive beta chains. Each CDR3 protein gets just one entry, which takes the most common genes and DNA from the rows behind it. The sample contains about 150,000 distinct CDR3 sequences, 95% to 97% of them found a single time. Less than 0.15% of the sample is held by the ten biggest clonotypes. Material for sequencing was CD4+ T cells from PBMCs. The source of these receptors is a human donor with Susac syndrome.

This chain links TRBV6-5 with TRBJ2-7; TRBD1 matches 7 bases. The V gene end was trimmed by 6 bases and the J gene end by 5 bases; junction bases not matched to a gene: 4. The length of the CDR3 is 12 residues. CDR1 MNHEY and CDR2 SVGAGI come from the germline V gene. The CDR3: CASSLDRDEQYV. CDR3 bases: TGTGCCAGCAGCCTTGACAGGGACGAGCAGTACGTC.

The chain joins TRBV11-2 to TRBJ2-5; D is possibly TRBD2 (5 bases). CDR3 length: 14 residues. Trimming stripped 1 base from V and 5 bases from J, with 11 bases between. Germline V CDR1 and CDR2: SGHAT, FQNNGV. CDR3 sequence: CASSLAPWEETQYF. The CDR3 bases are TGTGCCAGCAGCTTAGCACCTTGGGAGGAGACCCAGTACTTC.

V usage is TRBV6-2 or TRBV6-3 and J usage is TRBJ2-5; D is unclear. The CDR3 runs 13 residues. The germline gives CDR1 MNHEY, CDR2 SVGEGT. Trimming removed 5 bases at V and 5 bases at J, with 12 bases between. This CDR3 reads CASSDPALETQYF. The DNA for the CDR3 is TGTGCCAGCAGTGACCCGGCGTTGGAGACCCAGTACTTC.

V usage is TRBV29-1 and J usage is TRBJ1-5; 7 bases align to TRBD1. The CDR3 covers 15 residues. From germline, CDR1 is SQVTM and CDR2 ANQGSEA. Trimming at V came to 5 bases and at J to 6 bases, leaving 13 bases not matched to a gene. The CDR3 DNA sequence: TGCAGCGTTACACTTGGGGCAGGGGGTGGTCAGCCCCAGCATTTT. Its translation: CSVTLGAGGGQPQHF.

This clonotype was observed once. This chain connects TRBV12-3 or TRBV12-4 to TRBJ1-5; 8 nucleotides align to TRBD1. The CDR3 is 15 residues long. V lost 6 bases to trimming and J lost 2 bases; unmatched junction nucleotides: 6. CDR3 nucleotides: TGTGCCAGCAGCCCAGGGGGCGCGGGCAATCAGCCCCAGCATTTT. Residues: CASSPGGAGNQPQHF.

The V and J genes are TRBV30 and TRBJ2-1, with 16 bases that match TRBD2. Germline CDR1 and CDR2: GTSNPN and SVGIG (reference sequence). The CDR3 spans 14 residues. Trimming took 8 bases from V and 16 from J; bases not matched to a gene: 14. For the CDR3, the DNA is TGTGCCCGCAAGGGGACTAGCGGGAGGGGGCCTCAATTCTTC. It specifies CARKGTSGRGPQFF.

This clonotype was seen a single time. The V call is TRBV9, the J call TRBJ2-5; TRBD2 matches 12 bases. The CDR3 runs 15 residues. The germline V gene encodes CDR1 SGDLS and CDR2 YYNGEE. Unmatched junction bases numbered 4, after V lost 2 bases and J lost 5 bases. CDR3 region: CASSVGTSGLETQYF. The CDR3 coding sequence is TGTGCCAGCAGCGTCGGGACTAGCGGGTTGGAGACCCAGTACTTC.

The CDR3 bases are TGCAGCGTTGAAGGCCCTGGGGGTAAAAACATTCAGTACTTC. Translated: CSVEGPGGKNIQYF. V usage is TRBV29-1 and J usage is TRBJ2-4; D tentatively reads TRBD1 or TRBD2 (5 bases each). Germline V gives CDR1 SQVTM, CDR2 ANQGSEA. Trimming stripped 1 base from V and 4 bases from J, with 11 bases between. This CDR3 contains 14 residues.

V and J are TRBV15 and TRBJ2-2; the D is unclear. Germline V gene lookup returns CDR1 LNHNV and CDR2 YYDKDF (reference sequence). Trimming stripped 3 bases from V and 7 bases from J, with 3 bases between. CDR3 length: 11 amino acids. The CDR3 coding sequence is TGTGCCACCAGCAGGCGCGGGGAGCTGTTTTTT. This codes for CATSRRGELFF.

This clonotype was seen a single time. The DNA of the CDR3 is TGCAGTGCTACCAACACTCTGCGCGATACGCAGTATTTT. This encodes CSATNTLRDTQYF. This sequence joins TRBV20-1 and TRBJ2-3; D is unclear. CDR1 and CDR2 from the germline V gene are DFQATT and SNEGSKA (reference sequence). This CDR3 is built from 13 residues. Trimming cost V 4 bases and J 6 bases, with 14 bases left between them.

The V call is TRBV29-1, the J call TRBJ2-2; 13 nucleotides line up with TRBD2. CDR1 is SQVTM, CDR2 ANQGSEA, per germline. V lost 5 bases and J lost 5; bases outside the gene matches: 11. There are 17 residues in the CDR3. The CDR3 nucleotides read TGCAGCGTTCTTCTTGGGACTAGCGGGATCGGGACCGGGGAGCTGTTTTTT. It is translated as CSVLLGTSGIGTGELFF.

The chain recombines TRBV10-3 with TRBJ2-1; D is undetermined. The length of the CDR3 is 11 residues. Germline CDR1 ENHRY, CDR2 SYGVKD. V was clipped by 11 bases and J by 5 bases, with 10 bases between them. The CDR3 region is CASTHDNEQFF. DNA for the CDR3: TGTGCCTCAACACACGACAATGAGCAGTTCTTC.

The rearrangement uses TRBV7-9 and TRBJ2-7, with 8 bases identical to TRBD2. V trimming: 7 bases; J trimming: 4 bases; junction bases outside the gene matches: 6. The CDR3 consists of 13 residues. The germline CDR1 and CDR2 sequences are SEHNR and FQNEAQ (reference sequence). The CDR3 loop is CASTRTGGYEQYF. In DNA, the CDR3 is TGTGCCAGCACCCGTACGGGAGGGTACGAGCAGTACTTC.

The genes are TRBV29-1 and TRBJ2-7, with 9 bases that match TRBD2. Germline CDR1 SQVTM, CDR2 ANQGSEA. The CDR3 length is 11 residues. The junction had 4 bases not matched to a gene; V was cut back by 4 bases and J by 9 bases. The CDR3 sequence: CSVVVSGRQYF. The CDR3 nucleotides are TGCAGCGTTGTAGTTAGCGGGAGGCAGTACTTC.

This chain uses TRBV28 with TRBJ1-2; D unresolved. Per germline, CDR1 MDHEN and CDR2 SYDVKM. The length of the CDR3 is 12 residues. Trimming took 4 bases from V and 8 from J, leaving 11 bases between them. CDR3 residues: CASSSPTDGYTF. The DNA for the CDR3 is TGTGCCAGCAGTTCCCCGACGGACGGCTACACCTTC.

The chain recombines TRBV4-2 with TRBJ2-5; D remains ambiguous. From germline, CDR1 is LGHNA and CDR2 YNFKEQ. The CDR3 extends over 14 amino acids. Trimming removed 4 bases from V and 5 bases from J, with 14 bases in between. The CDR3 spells CASSPRRASETQYF. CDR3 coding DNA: TGTGCCAGCAGCCCGAGGCGTGCGTCGGAGACCCAGTACTTC.

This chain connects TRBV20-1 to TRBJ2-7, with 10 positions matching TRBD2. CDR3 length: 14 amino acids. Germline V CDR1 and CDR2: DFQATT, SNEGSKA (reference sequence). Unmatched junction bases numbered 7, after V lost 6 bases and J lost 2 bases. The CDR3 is CSAPTSGAPYEQYF. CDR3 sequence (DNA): TGCAGTGCCCCCACTAGCGGGGCTCCCTACGAGCAGTACTTC.

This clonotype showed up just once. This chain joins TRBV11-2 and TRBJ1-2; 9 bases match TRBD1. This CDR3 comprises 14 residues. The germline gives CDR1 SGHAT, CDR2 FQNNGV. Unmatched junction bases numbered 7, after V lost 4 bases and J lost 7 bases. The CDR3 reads CASSSRDRDLGYTF. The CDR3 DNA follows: TGTGCCAGCAGCTCTCGGGACAGGGATCTTGGCTACACCTTC.

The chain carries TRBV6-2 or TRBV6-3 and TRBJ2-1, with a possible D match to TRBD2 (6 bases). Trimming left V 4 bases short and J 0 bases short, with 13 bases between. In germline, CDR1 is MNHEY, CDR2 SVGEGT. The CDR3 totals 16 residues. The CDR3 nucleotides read TGTGCCAGCAGTTTGGGACTCCCTCCCTCCTACAATGAGCAGTTCTTC. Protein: CASSLGLPPSYNEQFF.

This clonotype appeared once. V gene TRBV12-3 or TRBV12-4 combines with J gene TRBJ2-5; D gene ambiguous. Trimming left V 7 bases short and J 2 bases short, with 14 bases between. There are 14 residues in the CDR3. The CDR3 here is CASTLGRPQETQYF. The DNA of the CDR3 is TGTGCCAGCACTCTGGGCAGACCTCAAGAGACCCAGTACTTC.

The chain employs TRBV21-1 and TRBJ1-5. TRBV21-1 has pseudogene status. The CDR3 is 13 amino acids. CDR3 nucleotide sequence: TGTGCCAGCAGCCCGATCGCGAATCAGCCCCAGCATTTT. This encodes CASSPIANQPQHF.

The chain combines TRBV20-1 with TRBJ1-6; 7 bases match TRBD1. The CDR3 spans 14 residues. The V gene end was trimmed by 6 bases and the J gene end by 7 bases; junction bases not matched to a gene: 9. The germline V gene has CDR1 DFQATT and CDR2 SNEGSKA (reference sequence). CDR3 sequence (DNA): TGCAGTGCCCACAGGGGATTCGAGAATTCACCCCTCCACTTT. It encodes CSAHRGFENSPLHF.

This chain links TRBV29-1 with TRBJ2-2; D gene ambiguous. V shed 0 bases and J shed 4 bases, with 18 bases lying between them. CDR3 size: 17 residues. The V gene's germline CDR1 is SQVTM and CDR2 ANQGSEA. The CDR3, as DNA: TGCAGCGTTGAAGATCGAAAGTCTGGCCCCGGCACCGGGGAGCTGTTTTTT. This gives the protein CSVEDRKSGPGTGELFF.

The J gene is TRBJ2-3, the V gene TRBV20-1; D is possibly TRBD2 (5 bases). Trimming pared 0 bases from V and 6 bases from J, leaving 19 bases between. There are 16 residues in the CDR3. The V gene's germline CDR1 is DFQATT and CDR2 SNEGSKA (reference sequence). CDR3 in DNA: TGCAGTGCTAGAGATCCGGGAACCCTTGGTCAGGATACGCAGTATTTT. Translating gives CSARDPGTLGQDTQYF.

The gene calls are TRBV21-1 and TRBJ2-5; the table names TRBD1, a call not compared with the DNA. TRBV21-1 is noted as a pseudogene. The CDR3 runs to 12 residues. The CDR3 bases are TGTGCCAGCAGCAGGGGGGGAGAGACCCAGTACTTC. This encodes CASSRGGETQYF.